The T cell receptor (beta chain) described here comes from a study of CD8+CD57+ T cells in acquired aplastic anemia. Overall study context: Researchers reported that healthy donors averaged about 9.8 million reads for CD4+ cells.

Germline loops: CDR1 SGHTA, CDR2 FQGNSA. CDR3 length equals 17 residues. The V segment lost 5 bases and the J segment 2 bases; nucleotides outside the gene matches: 8. Many counts were recorded for this clonotype. Its antigen is undetermined. Whole-study findings and limits: Patients and controls had in common fewer than 30 CD8+ CDR3 sequences.

TCR beta VDJ and CDR3 profiling used genomic DNA as template. TCRdb fed the reads into MiXCR, producing one record per CDR3 protein. Of about 190,000 distinct CDR3 sequences in the sample, 54% were seen once. Source material: sorted CD4+, CD8+, or CD8+CD57+ T cells (not recorded which) from PBMCs. The V gene is TRBV7-2, the J gene TRBJ2-3; 12 nucleotides match TRBD2. This receptor was identified in a human donor in good health, serving as a control. For the CDR3, the DNA is TGTGCCAGCAGCGCCCACCGGACTAGCGGGGCCACAGATACGCAGTATTTT. Protein sequence: CASSAHRTSGATDTQYF.